This TCR beta chain was observed in a study of shared clonotypes between healthy human individuals. J lost 0 bases, V lost 3 bases, and 8 bases had no gene match. Germline V gives CDR1 WSHSY, CDR2 SAAADI. This CDR3 spans 17 amino acids. Researchers divided each subset's genomic DNA evenly across several immunoSEQ plates. Approximately 210 ng DNA, tens of thousands of T cell genomes, went into each sorted-subset replicate PCR. Using immunoSEQ multiplex PCR, the repertoire was profiled, and TCRdb retains in-frame clones only, with some absent. The data show roughly 2.2 million clones, about 92% seen once.

This clonotype was sampled from a man in his late teens or twenties in good health. Some clones in this sample may be carry-over from other donors' samples. Sequencing was carried out using naive CD4+ T cells from PBMCs. Subset in this sample: CD45RA+ positively selected. This chain uses TRBV10-2 with TRBJ2-1; 7 positions agree with TRBD1. CDR3 nucleotide sequence: TGCGCCAGCAGTGATCCCGGGACAGCGAGCTCCTACAATGAGCAGTTCTTC. Protein sequence: CASSDPGTASSYNEQFF.